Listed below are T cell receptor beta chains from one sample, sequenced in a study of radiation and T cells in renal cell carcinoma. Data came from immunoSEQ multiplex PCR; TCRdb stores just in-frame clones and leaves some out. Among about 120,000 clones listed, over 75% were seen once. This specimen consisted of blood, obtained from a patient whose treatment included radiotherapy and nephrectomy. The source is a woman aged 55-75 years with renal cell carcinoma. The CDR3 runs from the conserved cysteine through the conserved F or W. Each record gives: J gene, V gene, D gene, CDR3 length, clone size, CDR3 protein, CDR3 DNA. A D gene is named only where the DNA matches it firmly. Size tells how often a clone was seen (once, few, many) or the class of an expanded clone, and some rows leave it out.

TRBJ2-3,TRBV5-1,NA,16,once,CASSQTNTVSTDTQYF,TGCGCCAGCAGCCAGACGAATACTGTTAGCACAGATACGCAGTATTTT
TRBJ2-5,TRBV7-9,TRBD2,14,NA,CASSSTSGVGTQYF,TGTGCCAGCAGCTCGACTAGCGGGGTGGGGACCCAGTACTTC
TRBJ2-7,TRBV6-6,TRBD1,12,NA,CASSQTGSEQYF,TGTGCCAGCAGTCAGACAGGGAGCGAGCAGTACTTC
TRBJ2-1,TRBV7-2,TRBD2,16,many,CASSLAASGGYNEQFF,TGTGCCAGCAGCTTAGCTGCTAGCGGGGGATACAATGAGCAGTTCTTC
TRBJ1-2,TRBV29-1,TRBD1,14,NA,CSVVGQGGSYGYTF,TGCAGCGTGGTCGGACAGGGGGGATCCTATGGCTACACCTTC
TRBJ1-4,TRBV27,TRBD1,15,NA,CASSLGTGANEKLFF,TGTGCCAGCAGTTTGGGGACAGGGGCTAATGAAAAACTGTTTTTT
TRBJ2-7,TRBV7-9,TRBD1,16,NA,CASSSTRDRGNYEQYF,TGTGCCAGCAGCTCAACCCGGGACAGGGGAAACTACGAGCAGTACTTC
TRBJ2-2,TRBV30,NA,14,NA,CAWSLGKSTGELFF,TGTGCCTGGAGCCTCGGGAAAAGCACCGGGGAGCTGTTTTTT
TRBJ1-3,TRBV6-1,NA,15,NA,CASSDGDFSGNTIYF,TGTGCCAGCAGTGACGGGGACTTCTCTGGAAACACCATATATTTT
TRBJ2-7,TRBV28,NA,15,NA,CASSFGGYSSYEQYF,TGTGCCAGCAGTTTTGGGGGGTACTCATCGTACGAGCAGTACTTC
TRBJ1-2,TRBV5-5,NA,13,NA,CASSLTGDYGYTF,TGTGCCAGCAGCTTAACGGGGGACTATGGCTACACCTTC